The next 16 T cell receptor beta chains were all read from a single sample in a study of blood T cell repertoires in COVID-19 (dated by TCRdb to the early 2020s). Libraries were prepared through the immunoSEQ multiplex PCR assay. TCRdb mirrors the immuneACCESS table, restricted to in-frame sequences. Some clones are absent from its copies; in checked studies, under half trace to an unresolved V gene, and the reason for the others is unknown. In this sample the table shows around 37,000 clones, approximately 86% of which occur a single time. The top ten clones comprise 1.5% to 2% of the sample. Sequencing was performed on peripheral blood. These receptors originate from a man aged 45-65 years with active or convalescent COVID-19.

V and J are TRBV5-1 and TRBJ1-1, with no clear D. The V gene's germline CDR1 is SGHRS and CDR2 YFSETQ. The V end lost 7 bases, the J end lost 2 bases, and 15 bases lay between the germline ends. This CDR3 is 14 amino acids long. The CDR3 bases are TGCGCCAGCCGAGGATCAGAGACTAACACTGAAGCTTTCTTT. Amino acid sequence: CASRGSETNTEAFF.

CDR3 amino acids: CASSQGARAYNEQFF. The CDR3 DNA reads as TGCGCCAGCAGCCAAGGGGCCAGGGCCTACAATGAGCAGTTCTTC. The chain recombines TRBV4-3 with TRBJ2-1; maybe TRBD1 (5 bases). This CDR3 has 15 residues. Germline V gene data show CDR1 as LGHNA and CDR2 as YSLEER. V shed 1 base and J shed 2 bases, with 9 bases lying between them.

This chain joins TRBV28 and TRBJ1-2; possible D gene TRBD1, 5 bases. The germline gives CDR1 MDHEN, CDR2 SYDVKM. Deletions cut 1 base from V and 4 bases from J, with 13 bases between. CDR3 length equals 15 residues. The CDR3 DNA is TGTGCCAGCAGTTTATCGGGAGGGACGTTCTATGGCTACACCTTC. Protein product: CASSLSGGTFYGYTF.

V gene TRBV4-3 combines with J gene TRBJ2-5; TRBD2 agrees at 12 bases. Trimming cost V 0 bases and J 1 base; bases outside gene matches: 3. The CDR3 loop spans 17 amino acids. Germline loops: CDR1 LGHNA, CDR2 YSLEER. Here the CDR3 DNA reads TGCGCCAGCAGCCAAGATAGGACTAGCGGGATCCAAGAGACCCAGTACTTC. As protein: CASSQDRTSGIQETQYF.

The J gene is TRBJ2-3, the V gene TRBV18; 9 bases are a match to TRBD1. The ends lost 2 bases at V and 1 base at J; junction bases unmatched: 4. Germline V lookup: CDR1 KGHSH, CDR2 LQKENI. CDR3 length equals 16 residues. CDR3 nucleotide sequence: TGTGCCAGCTCACCATCGAGGACAGGGGGCACAGATACGCAGTATTTT. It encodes CASSPSRTGGTDTQYF.

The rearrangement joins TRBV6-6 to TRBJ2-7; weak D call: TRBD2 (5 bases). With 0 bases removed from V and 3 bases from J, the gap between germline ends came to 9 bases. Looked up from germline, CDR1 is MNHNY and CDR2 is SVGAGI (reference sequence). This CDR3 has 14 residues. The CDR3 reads CASSYSMEDYEQYF. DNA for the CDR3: TGTGCCAGCAGTTACTCGATGGAGGACTACGAGCAGTACTTC.

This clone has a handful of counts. This CDR3 reads CSASLGGKSNQPQHF. CDR3 in DNA: TGCAGTGCTAGTCTGGGGGGAAAAAGCAATCAGCCCCAGCATTTT. This chain connects TRBV20-1 to TRBJ1-5; D is possibly TRBD1 (5 bases). There are 15 residues in the CDR3. Looked up from germline, CDR1 is DFQATT and CDR2 is SNEGSKA (reference sequence). V was shortened by 3 bases and J by 1 base, with 13 bases between the two germline ends.

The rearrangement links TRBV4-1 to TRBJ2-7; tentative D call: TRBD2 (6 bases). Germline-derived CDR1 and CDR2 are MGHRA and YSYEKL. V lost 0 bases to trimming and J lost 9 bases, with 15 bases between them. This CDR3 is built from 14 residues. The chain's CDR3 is CASSQETMRRGQYF. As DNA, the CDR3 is TGCGCCAGCAGCCAAGAAACGATGAGGAGGGGGCAGTACTTC.

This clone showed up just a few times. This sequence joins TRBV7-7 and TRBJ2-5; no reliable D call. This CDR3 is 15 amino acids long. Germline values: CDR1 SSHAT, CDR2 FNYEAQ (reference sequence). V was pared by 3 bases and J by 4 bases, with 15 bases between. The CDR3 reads CASSFAGPPGETQYF. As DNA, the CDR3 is TGTGCCAGCAGCTTCGCCGGCCCACCGGGAGAGACCCAGTACTTC.

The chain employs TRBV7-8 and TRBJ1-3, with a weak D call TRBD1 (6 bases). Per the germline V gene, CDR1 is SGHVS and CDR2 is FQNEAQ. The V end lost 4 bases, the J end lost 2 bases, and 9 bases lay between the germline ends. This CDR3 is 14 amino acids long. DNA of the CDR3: TGTGCCAGCAGCTCAGGGGTGGCTGGAAACACCATATATTTT. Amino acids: CASSSGVAGNTIYF.

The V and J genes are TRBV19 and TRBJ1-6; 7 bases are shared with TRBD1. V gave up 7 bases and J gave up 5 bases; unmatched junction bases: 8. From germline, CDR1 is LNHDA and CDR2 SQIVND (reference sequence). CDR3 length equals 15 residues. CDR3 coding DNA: TGTGCCAGTACCATAGGGGGCGGGAATAATTCACCCCTCCACTTT. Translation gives CASTIGGGNNSPLHF.

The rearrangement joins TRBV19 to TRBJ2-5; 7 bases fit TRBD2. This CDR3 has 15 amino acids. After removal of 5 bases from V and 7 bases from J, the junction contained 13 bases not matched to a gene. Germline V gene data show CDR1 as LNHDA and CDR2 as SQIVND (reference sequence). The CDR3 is CASSQQRDDRGTQYF. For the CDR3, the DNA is TGTGCCAGTAGTCAGCAGCGGGATGATCGTGGGACCCAGTACTTC.

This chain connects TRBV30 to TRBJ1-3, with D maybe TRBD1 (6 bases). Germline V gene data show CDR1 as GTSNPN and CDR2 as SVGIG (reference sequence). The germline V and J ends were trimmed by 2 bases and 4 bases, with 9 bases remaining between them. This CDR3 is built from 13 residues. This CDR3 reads CAWSRGAGNTIYF. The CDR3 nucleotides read TGTGCCTGGAGTCGGGGGGCGGGAAACACCATATATTTT. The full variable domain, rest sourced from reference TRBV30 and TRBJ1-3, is SQTIHQWPATLVQPVGSPLSLECTVEGTSNPNLYWYRQAAGRGLQLLFYSVGIGQISSEVPQNLSASRPQDRQFILSSKKLLLSDSGFYLCAWSRGAGNTIYFGEGSWLTVV.

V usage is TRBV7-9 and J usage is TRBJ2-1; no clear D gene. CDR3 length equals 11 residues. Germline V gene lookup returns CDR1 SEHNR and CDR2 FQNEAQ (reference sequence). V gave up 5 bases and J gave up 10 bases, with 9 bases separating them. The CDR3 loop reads CASSKGAEQFF. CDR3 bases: TGTGCCAGCAGCAAAGGCGCCGAGCAGTTCTTC.

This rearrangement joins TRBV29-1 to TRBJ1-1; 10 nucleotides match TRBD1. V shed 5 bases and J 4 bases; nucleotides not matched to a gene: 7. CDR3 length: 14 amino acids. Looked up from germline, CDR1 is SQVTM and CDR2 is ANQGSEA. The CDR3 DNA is TGCAGCGTTCGCCGGGACAGGGGTTTCACTGAAGCTTTCTTT. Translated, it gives CSVRRDRGFTEAFF.

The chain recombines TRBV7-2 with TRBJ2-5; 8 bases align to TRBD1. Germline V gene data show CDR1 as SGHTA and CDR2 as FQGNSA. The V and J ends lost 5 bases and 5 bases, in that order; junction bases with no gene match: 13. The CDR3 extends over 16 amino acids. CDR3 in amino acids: CASSPVGQGPRETQYF. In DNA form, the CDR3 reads TGTGCCAGCAGCCCCGTCGGACAGGGCCCTAGGGAGACCCAGTACTTC.